The TCR beta chain under discussion was sequenced for a study of radiation and T cells in renal cell carcinoma. Study background: Nephrectomy followed 15 Gy stereotactic body radiation by 4 weeks.

This CDR3 region has 15 residues. Germline V lookup: CDR1 SNHLY, CDR2 FYNNEI. Sample time point: blood 2 weeks post-SBRT. The treatment: 15 Gy SBRT to primary tumor, nephrectomy 4 weeks later. Blood was sampled at baseline, 2 weeks and 4 weeks after SBRT. As to this clone: Its antigen is not identified. One end of the junction varies from germline; a read error may be responsible.

Profiled with immunoSEQ multiplex PCR; TCRdb holds only in-frame clones, not every one. Among roughly 150,000 clones listed, approximately 88% were seen once. Whole-study findings and limits: From baseline, blood top tumor clonotypes peaked at 2 weeks post-radiation. No pretreatment tumor biopsies were available for baseline clonotypes.

This sequence originates from a woman aged 45-65 years with renal cell carcinoma. The chain recombines TRBV2 with TRBJ2-2; the D gene is possibly TRBD1 (6 bases). Sequenced material: blood, taken from a patient whose treatment included radiotherapy and nephrectomy. CDR3 sequence reads: CASREDRRNTGELFF. CDR3 nucleotide sequence: TGTGCCAGCAGAGAAGACAGGCGGAACACCGGGGAGCTGTTTTTT.